Presented here are 6 T cell receptor beta chains from one specimen sequenced in a study of beta chain features in type 1 diabetes. Study outcomes and limitations: Shortening of TCRB CDR3s, moderate but significant, appeared in all four CD4+ subsets of Type 1 diabetes patients.

cDNA synthesis used the whole RNA isolate, giving expressed TCRB sequences. The protocol was immunoSEQ multiplex PCR, while the TCRdb copy is restricted to in-frame clones and leaves out a portion. The profile shows around 280,000 clones, 15% of them singletons. Their specific antigens are unknown. What was sequenced was naive CD4+ T cells from blood. The receptors were sampled from a man aged 18-30 years with type 1 diabetes.

This clone came up a few times. The chain couples TRBV19 to TRBJ2-6; 8 bases are a match to TRBD1. CDR3 length: 15 amino acids. V shed 8 bases and J 0 bases; nucleotides not matched to a gene: 3. Germline CDR1 and CDR2: LNHDA and SQIVND (reference sequence). The CDR3 region has the DNA TGTGCCAGTGGACAGGGAAGCTCTGGGGCCAACGTCCTGACTTTC. Translated, it gives CASGQGSSGANVLTF.

The chain combines TRBV18 with TRBJ2-7, with D possibly TRBD1 on 6 matching bases. The V and J ends lost 5 bases and 1 base respectively, with 18 bases between them. There are 16 residues in the CDR3. In germline, CDR1 is KGHSH, CDR2 LQKENI. The CDR3 reads CASSSFFRDTSYEQYF. The CDR3 nucleotides read TGTGCCAGCTCATCGTTTTTCCGGGACACTTCCTACGAGCAGTACTTC. Variable domain in full (rest from reference TRBV18 and TRBJ2-7): NAGVMQNPRHLVRRRGQEARLRCSPMKGHSHVYWYRQLPEEGLKFMVYLQKENIIDESGMPKERFSAEFPKEGPSILRIQQVVRGDSAAYFCASSSFFRDTSYEQYFGPGTRLTVT.

This clone was seen more than once but under ten times. The sample carries other DNA sequences with the same CDR3. V is TRBV5-4 and J is TRBJ1-5, with D perhaps matching TRBD1 (5 bases). V was pared by 0 bases and J by 4 bases, with 8 bases between. Per the germline V gene, CDR1 is SGHNT and CDR2 is YYREEE (reference sequence). This CDR3 is 14 amino acids long. The DNA of the CDR3 is TGTGCCAGCAGCTTGGGGGGGGGAAATCAGCCCCAGCATTTT. This gives the protein CASSLGGGNQPQHF.

This chain links TRBV15 with TRBJ2-5; 8 positions agree with TRBD1. CDR3 length: 16 residues. J gave up 2 bases and V 2 bases, and 7 bases lay outside the gene matches. Germline V gene sequence: CDR1 LNHNV, CDR2 YYDKDF (reference sequence). The CDR3 here is CATSRSDRGGQETQYF. In DNA, the CDR3 is TGTGCCACCAGCAGATCTGACAGGGGTGGACAAGAGACCCAGTACTTC.

This clone has a handful of counts. This chain links TRBV10-2 with TRBJ2-7; 10 bases are a match to TRBD2. With 7 bases clipped from V and 4 bases from J, the junction kept 4 bases outside the gene matches. The V gene's germline CDR1 is WSHSY and CDR2 SAAADI. The CDR3 loop spans 13 amino acids. CDR3: CASTSGGGYEQYF. CDR3 DNA: TGCGCCAGCACAAGCGGGGGGGGTTACGAGCAGTACTTC.

This clone has just a few counts. The same CDR3 arises from other DNA sequences in this sample as well. CDR3 nucleotide sequence: TGTGCCAGCAGCTTTGGTGAGGCAGATACGCAGTATTTT. Amino acids: CASSFGEADTQYF. This chain joins TRBV7-2 and TRBJ2-3; no reliable D call. The V end was cut by 3 bases, the J end by 4 bases, with 8 bases between. The germline gives CDR1 SGHTA, CDR2 FQGNSA. The CDR3 totals 13 residues. Supplemented by reference TRBV7-2 and TRBJ2-3, the full variable domain reads GAGVSQSPSNKVTEKGKDVELRCDPISGHTALYWYRQSLGQGLEFLIYFQGNSAPDKSGLPSDRFSAERTGGSVSTLTIQRTQQEDSAVYLCASSFGEADTQYFGPGTRLTVL.